One sample yielded the 6 T cell receptor beta chains listed below, sequenced in a study of blood T cell repertoires in COVID-19. Profiling relied on immunoSEQ multiplex PCR, and the TCRdb table lists in-frame clones only, not all of them. This sample has roughly 180,000 clones, with 75% to 85% found just once. Input material: peripheral blood. These receptors were obtained from a middle-aged woman with COVID-19, enrolled during active disease.

This clone was seen a single time. Relative to the germline gene, one junction end is altered; a read error may explain this. This sequence joins TRBV5-8 and TRBJ2-1, with 12 bases aligning to TRBD2. This CDR3 has 15 amino acids. The V gene's germline CDR1 is SGHTS and CDR2 YDEGEE. The CDR3: CASSLGLAGYNEQFF. CDR3 DNA sequence: TGTGCCAGCAGTTTGGGACTAGCGGGTTACAATGAGCAGTTCTTC.

The gene calls are TRBV2 and TRBJ1-5; 9 nucleotides match TRBD1. The CDR3 is 15 amino acids. J was trimmed by 6 bases and V by 5 bases; bases with no gene match: 8. In germline, CDR1 is SNHLY, CDR2 FYNNEI. The CDR3 region has the DNA TGTGCCAGCAGTAAACAGGGGGCGTTGGGTCAGCCCCAGCATTTT. It codes for CASSKQGALGQPQHF.

V and J are TRBV19 and TRBJ2-1, with TRBD1 matching over 10 bases. This CDR3 contains 15 residues. CDR1 is LNHDA and CDR2 is SQIVND in the germline V gene (reference sequence). The V and J ends lost 3 bases and 4 bases, in that order; junction bases with no gene match: 3. Written as DNA, the CDR3 is TGTGCCAGTAGTATGGGACAGGGGCTTTACAATGAGCAGTTCTTC. Protein product: CASSMGQGLYNEQFF.

This clone was seen a single time. The chain couples TRBV7-2 to TRBJ2-3; 7 nucleotides match TRBD1. Per the germline V gene, CDR1 is SGHTA and CDR2 is FQGNSA. This CDR3 comprises 15 residues. After removal of 3 bases from V and 3 bases from J, the junction contained 6 bases not matched to a gene. The CDR3 DNA is TGTGCCAGCAGCTTGACAGGGTATTCAACAGATACGCAGTATTTT. Protein sequence: CASSLTGYSTDTQYF.

V usage is TRBV3-1 (or the pseudogene TRBV3-2) and J usage is TRBJ2-1; 8 bases are a match to TRBD2. V dropped 4 bases and J dropped 7; count of bases not matched to a gene: 12. Germline V gene sequence: CDR1 LGHDT, CDR2 YNNKEL (reference sequence). The CDR3 has 16 residues. Here the CDR3 reads CASSPGPGGVWNEQFF. CDR3 bases: TGTGCCAGCAGCCCCGGTCCCGGGGGGGTTTGGAATGAGCAGTTCTTC.

The V and J genes are TRBV10-3 and TRBJ2-2, with TRBD2 matching 8 bases. With V trimmed by 4 bases and J by 2 bases, 9 bases remained unmatched. CDR3 length: 17 residues. CDR1 and CDR2 from the germline V gene are ENHRY and SYGVKD. This CDR3 reads CAISASGSVVNTGELFF. Written as DNA, the CDR3 is TGTGCCATCAGTGCGAGCGGGAGCGTTGTAAACACCGGGGAGCTGTTTTTT.